This T cell receptor (beta chain) originates from a study of T-cell reconstitution after alpha-beta-depleted transplantation in children. This clonotype showed up many times. Its cognate antigen is unknown. Notes on the study in general: Some patients showed high day-60 TCRbeta diversity, which derived from surviving recipient T cells and thymic progenitors. The origin of alpha-beta T cells about two months after transplant was reportedly several hundred expanded graft clones. From newly produced T cells came most of the T-cell counts and diversity one year after transplant.

Unique molecular identifiers were incorporated when the TCRbeta library was constructed. From the PCR reads, TCRdb called clonotypes with MiXCR, one entry per CDR3 protein. Here the sample spans around 100,000 distinct CDR3 sequences, about 9.4% being singletons. The TCR was taken from a boy aged 2 to 9 with acute lymphoblastic leukemia, due to receive a stem cell transplant. Sequencing used PBMCs, obtained before TCRalphabeta/CD19-depleted stem cell transplant.

CDR3 bases: TGCGCCAGCAGCTTGACTAGCGGGAGTGGGGATGAGCAGTTCTTC. It specifies CASSLTSGSGDEQFF. The chain has TRBV5-1 and TRBJ2-1; 11 bases map to TRBD2. Germline V gene data show CDR1 as SGHRS and CDR2 as YFSETQ. The junction had 5 bases not matched to a gene; V was cut back by 1 base and J by 8 bases. The length of the CDR3 is 15 residues.